This T cell receptor (beta chain) was sequenced during a study of blood T cells in healthy people across ages. Study background: Capturing about one barcoded beta molecule per two T cells was achieved by template switching. Study results and limitations: Unsorted PBMC material precluded a definitive naive versus antigen-experienced comparison.

The V end was cut by 0 bases, the J end by 3 bases, with 12 bases between. The germline CDR1 and CDR2 sequences are ENHRY and SYGVKD. The CDR3 totals 15 residues. The use of a sample-barcoded 5' primer and a J-beta primer mix characterized a second PCR of about 7 to 12 cycles. Each CDR3 protein is one row after TCRdb ran MiXCR on the 5' RACE reads. The table records about 1.1 million distinct CDR3 sequences, approximately 38% of them present only once. On this clonotype: What it binds is not known.

What was sequenced was blood. The chain couples TRBV10-3 to TRBJ2-7, with unresolved D. This TCR was sampled from a man younger than 30 in good health. The CDR3 spells CAISESSGRGYEQYF. In DNA form, the CDR3 reads TGTGCCATCAGTGAGTCATCTGGCCGAGGCTACGAGCAGTACTTC.